This T cell receptor beta chain was identified during a study of tumor and adjacent non-tumor tissue in lung cancer. Background on the study: The patients, around 10 men and roughly 5 women, were roughly 30 to 80 with stage I to III disease.

A note on this clonotype: A read error may produce the germline difference seen at one junction end.

Three rounds of nested PCR, following a modified ARM-PCR protocol, produced the TCRbeta library. TCRdb reanalysed the multiplex PCR reads using MiXCR and keeps one entry per CDR3 protein. This table holds nearly 50,000 distinct CDR3 sequences, about two thirds found once. This CDR3 has 12 amino acids. The germline V gene has CDR1 MNHEY and CDR2 SVGAGI. No cell sorting was done before RNA was extracted from the tissue. Distant lung tissue was collected more than 3 cm away from the tumor edge. Sample: distant non-tumor lung tissue. This TCR came from a woman between 65 and 79 years old with non-small cell lung cancer. The gene calls are TRBV6-5 and TRBJ2-2, with a weak D call TRBD2 (6 bases). In nucleotides, the CDR3 is TGTGCCAACAGTTGGGGACTCGGGGAGCTGTTTTTT. Protein sequence: CANSWGLGELFF.